This T cell receptor beta chain was identified in a study of beta chain features in type 1 diabetes. About the research overall: Summed over all samples, the examined sorted cells came to roughly 110 million. Study-level results: Patients' naive, central memory and regulatory TCRB repertoires appeared more alike than those of healthy donors. Researchers report that Type 1 diabetes patients had moderately but significantly shorter TCRB CDR3s across all four CD4+ subsets.

Looked up from germline, CDR1 is MDHEN and CDR2 is SYDVKM. The CDR3 is 13 residues long. V lost 3 bases, J lost 10 bases, and 7 bases stayed unmatched. Only a few counts were recorded for this clone. Its antigen is undetermined. The sequenced template was cDNA made from the entire isolated RNA. Approximately 3.6 million reads, on average, came from each naive, central memory and regulatory T cell sample. TCRdb keeps only in-frame clones here, not all; method: immunoSEQ multiplex PCR. The data show more than 300,000 clones, with over 7% seen just once and approximately 1% held by the top ten. The chain combines TRBV28 with TRBJ1-2; 8 positions match TRBD1. The clonotype was recovered from a man aged 25-45 years with type 1 diabetes. Sequenced: central memory CD4+ T cells from blood. CDR3 amino acids: CASSLTGDVDYTF. The CDR3 DNA reads TGTGCCAGCAGTTTGACAGGGGATGTCGACTACACCTTC.